The rows below give T cell receptor beta chains drawn from one sample of a study of blood T cell repertoires in COVID-19. TCRdb keeps only in-frame clones here, not all; method: immunoSEQ multiplex PCR. Found here are almost 400,000 clones, about 90% of them singletons; the top ten hold roughly 2.1%. Sample: peripheral blood. Receptor source: a woman aged 60-75 years with COVID-19, enrolled during active disease. The CDR3 runs from the conserved cysteine through the conserved F or W. Fields, in order: CDR3 length, J gene, V gene, D gene, clone size, CDR3 protein, CDR3 DNA. D genes are given only for firm matches. A row's size may be missing; if present it is once, few, many or a size class.

length: 15; J: TRBJ1-2; V: TRBV18; D: NA; size: NA; CDR3: CASSPTTGSNYGYTF; DNA: TGTGCCAGCTCACCAACCACAGGTTCTAACTATGGCTACACCTTC
length: 15; J: TRBJ1-1; V: TRBV14; D: NA; size: NA; CDR3: CASSSGGGGNTEAFF; DNA: TGTGCCAGCAGCTCCGGGGGAGGAGGGAACACTGAAGCTTTCTTT
length: 16; J: TRBJ1-6; V: TRBV6-1; D: TRBD1; size: NA; CDR3: CASSEQQGVWNSPLHF; DNA: TGTGCCAGCAGTGAACAACAGGGGGTTTGGAATTCACCCCTCCACTTT
length: 13; J: TRBJ1-1; V: TRBV7-7; D: NA; size: NA; CDR3: CASSLSHRTEAFF; DNA: TGTGCCAGCAGCCTCTCACACCGCACTGAAGCTTTCTTT
length: 14; J: TRBJ2-3; V: TRBV20-1; D: NA; size: NA; CDR3: CSASASESTDTQYF; DNA: TGCAGTGCTAGTGCCAGCGAAAGCACAGATACGCAGTATTTT
length: 15; J: TRBJ1-2; V: TRBV19; D: NA; size: NA; CDR3: CASSISGTFLSGYTF; DNA: TGTGCCAGTAGTATCAGTGGGACATTCCTTTCTGGCTACACCTTC
length: 17; J: TRBJ1-5; V: TRBV4-2; D: TRBD1; size: NA; CDR3: CASSQGQGAGSNQPQHF; DNA: TGTGCCAGCAGCCAAGGCCAGGGGGCAGGGAGCAATCAGCCCCAGCATTTT
length: 15; J: TRBJ2-7; V: TRBV11-2; D: TRBD2; size: NA; CDR3: CASSLKTSDAYEQYF; DNA: TGTGCCAGCAGCTTAAAAACTAGCGATGCCTACGAGCAGTACTTC
length: 17; J: TRBJ1-1; V: TRBV5-1; D: TRBD1; size: NA; CDR3: CASSLAIQGASYTEAFF; DNA: TGCGCCAGCAGCTTGGCCATACAGGGGGCATCGTACACTGAAGCTTTCTTT
length: 12; J: TRBJ2-3; V: TRBV5-4; D: TRBD2; size: once; CDR3: CASSFGRGDTYF; DNA: TGTGCCAGCAGCTTTGGGCGGGGGGATACGTATTTT
length: 13; J: TRBJ2-5; V: TRBV20-1; D: NA; size: NA; CDR3: CSASFGAGETQYF; DNA: TGCAGTGCTAGTTTCGGGGCGGGGGAGACCCAGTACTTC
length: 13; J: TRBJ1-1; V: TRBV9; D: NA; size: NA; CDR3: CASSRGMNTEAFF; DNA: TGTGCCTCTTCAAGGGGTATGAACACTGAAGCTTTCTTT
length: 14; J: TRBJ1-6; V: TRBV2; D: TRBD1; size: NA; CDR3: CASSERQGISPLHF; DNA: TGTGCCAGCAGTGAGAGACAGGGAATTTCACCCCTCCACTTT
length: 11; J: TRBJ2-7; V: TRBV2; D: NA; size: NA; CDR3: CASSDPGEQYF; DNA: TGTGCCAGCAGTGACCCGGGGGAGCAGTACTTC
length: 13; J: TRBJ2-1; V: TRBV11-2; D: TRBD2; size: NA; CDR3: CASSLGPSGEQFF; DNA: TGTGCCAGCAGCTTAGGACCTAGCGGGGAGCAGTTCTTC
length: 15; J: TRBJ1-3; V: TRBV13; D: TRBD1; size: NA; CDR3: CASSFDRGPGNTIYF; DNA: TGTGCCAGCAGCTTCGACAGGGGGCCCGGAAACACCATATATTTT
length: 15; J: TRBJ2-3; V: TRBV6-6; D: NA; size: NA; CDR3: CASSYVSSSTDTQYF; DNA: TGTGCCAGCAGTTACGTTAGCTCTAGCACAGATACGCAGTATTTT
length: 12; J: TRBJ1-6; V: TRBV5-1; D: NA; size: NA; CDR3: CASSSLDSPLHF; DNA: TGCGCCAGCAGCTCCCTCGATTCACCCCTCCACTTT
length: 15; J: TRBJ1-5; V: TRBV5-8; D: TRBD1; size: NA; CDR3: CASTPGQGIEQPQHF; DNA: TGTGCCAGCACCCCGGGACAGGGTATAGAACAGCCCCAGCATTTT
length: 13; J: TRBJ1-6; V: TRBV27; D: NA; size: once; CDR3: CASSPSGNSPLHF; DNA: TGTGCCAGCAGTCCTTCCGGTAATTCACCCCTCCACTTT
length: 13; J: TRBJ1-1; V: TRBV7-3; D: TRBD1; size: NA; CDR3: CASSHRGPTEAFF; DNA: TGTGCCAGCAGCCACAGGGGACCAACTGAAGCTTTCTTT
length: 14; J: TRBJ2-7; V: TRBV27; D: NA; size: once; CDR3: CASSPGFAFYEQYF; DNA: TGTGCCAGCAGTCCGGGATTCGCCTTCTACGAGCAGTACTTC
length: 15; J: TRBJ2-1; V: TRBV5-1; D: TRBD2; size: NA; CDR3: CASSTGLAGGNEQFF; DNA: TGCGCCAGCAGCACGGGACTAGCGGGGGGAAATGAGCAGTTCTTC
length: 16; J: TRBJ2-5; V: TRBV3-1/TRBV3-2; D: NA; size: NA; CDR3: CASSQEVASSMETQYF; DNA: TGTGCCAGCAGCCAAGAGGTCGCTAGCTCGATGGAGACCCAGTACTTC
length: 14; J: TRBJ2-7; V: TRBV14; D: TRBD2; size: NA; CDR3: CASSPRGGPYEQYF; DNA: TGTGCCAGCAGTCCCCGGGGGGGTCCCTACGAGCAGTACTTC
length: 18; J: TRBJ2-1; V: TRBV3-1/TRBV3-2; D: TRBD2; size: NA; CDR3: CASSLKRLAGGLYNEQFF; DNA: TGTGCCAGCAGCTTAAAGAGGCTAGCGGGGGGGCTCTACAATGAGCAGTTCTTC
length: 12; J: TRBJ2-3; V: TRBV28; D: TRBD2; size: NA; CDR3: CASGRVTDTQYF; DNA: TGTGCCAGCGGGAGGGTCACAGATACGCAGTATTTT
length: 15; J: TRBJ2-2; V: TRBV9; D: TRBD1; size: once; CDR3: CASSFTGVNTGELFF; DNA: TGTGCCAGCAGCTTCACAGGGGTGAACACCGGGGAGCTGTTTTTT
length: 17; J: TRBJ2-7; V: TRBV4-1; D: TRBD1; size: few; CDR3: CASSHEGQGLSSYEQYF; DNA: TGCGCCAGCAGCCATGAAGGACAGGGTTTGAGCTCCTACGAGCAGTACTTC
length: 13; J: TRBJ2-3; V: TRBV9; D: NA; size: NA; CDR3: CASSVLGTDTQYF; DNA: TGTGCCAGCAGCGTCCTCGGCACAGATACGCAGTATTTT
length: 12; J: TRBJ1-5; V: TRBV12-3/TRBV12-4; D: TRBD1; size: NA; CDR3: CASSSQGGPQHF; DNA: TGTGCCAGCAGCTCGCAGGGGGGGCCCCAGCATTTT
length: 14; J: TRBJ2-3; V: TRBV27; D: NA; size: NA; CDR3: CATSYDSGIDTQYF; DNA: TGTGCCACTTCGTACGACTCCGGGATTGATACGCAGTATTTT
length: 13; J: TRBJ2-1; V: TRBV18; D: NA; size: NA; CDR3: CASSPATRVEQFF; DNA: TGTGCCAGCTCACCAGCTACCAGGGTTGAGCAGTTCTTC
length: 16; J: TRBJ1-2; V: TRBV3-1/TRBV3-2; D: NA; size: NA; CDR3: CASSLQEKGRAGGYTF; DNA: TGTGCCAGCAGCCTCCAAGAGAAGGGGAGGGCAGGTGGCTACACCTTC
length: 14; J: TRBJ1-3; V: TRBV29-1; D: NA; size: NA; CDR3: CSVEPPGAGNTIYF; DNA: TGCAGCGTTGAACCCCCAGGGGCTGGAAACACCATATATTTT
length: 13; J: TRBJ1-3; V: TRBV25-1; D: NA; size: NA; CDR3: CASSEGGGNTIYF; DNA: TGTGCCAGCAGTGAGGGGGGAGGAAACACCATATATTTT